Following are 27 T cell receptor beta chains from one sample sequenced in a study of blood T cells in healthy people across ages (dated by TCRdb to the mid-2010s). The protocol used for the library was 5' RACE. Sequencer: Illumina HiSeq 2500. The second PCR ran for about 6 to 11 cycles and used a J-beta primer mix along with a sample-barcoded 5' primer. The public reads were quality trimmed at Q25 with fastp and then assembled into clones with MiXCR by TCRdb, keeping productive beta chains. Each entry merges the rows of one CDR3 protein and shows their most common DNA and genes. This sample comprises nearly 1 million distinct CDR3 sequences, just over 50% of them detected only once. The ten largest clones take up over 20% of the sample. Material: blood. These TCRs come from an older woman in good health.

CDR3 residues: CASSLDRTEQYF. In DNA form, the CDR3 reads TGTGCCAGCAGCTTAGACCGGACCGAGCAGTACTTC. The chain recombines TRBV7-2 with TRBJ2-7; D uncertain. Trimming left V 1 base short and J 6 bases short, with 7 bases between. The CDR3 runs to 12 residues. Germline CDR1 SGHTA, CDR2 FQGNSA.

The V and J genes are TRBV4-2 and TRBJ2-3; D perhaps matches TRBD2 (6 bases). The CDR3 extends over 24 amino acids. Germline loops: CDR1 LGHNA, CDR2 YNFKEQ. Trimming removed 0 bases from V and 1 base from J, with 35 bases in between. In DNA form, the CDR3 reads TGTGCCAGCAGCCAAGATCTATATGGTAGGGACTTGGGCGGGCTTTCATCCCGCACAGATACGCAGTATTTT. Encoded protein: CASSQDLYGRDLGGLSSRTDTQYF.

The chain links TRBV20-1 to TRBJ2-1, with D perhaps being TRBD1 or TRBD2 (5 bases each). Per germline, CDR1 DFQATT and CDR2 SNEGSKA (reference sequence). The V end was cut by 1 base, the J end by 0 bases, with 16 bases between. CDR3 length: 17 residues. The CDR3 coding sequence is TGCAGTGCTAGAGCCGGGACCCTGCTACTCTCCTACAATGAGCAGTTCTTC. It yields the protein CSARAGTLLLSYNEQFF.

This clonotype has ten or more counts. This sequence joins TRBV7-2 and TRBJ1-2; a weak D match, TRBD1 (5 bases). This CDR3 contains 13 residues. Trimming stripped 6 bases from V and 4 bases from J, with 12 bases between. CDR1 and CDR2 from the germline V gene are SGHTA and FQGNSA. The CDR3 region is CASSFGGGYGYTF. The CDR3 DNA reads TGTGCCAGCAGTTTTGGGGGAGGCTATGGCTACACCTTC.

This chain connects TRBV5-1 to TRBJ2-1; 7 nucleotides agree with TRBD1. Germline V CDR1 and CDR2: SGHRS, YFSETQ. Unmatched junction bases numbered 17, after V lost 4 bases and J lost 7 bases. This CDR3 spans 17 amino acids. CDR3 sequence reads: CASSTAPGDSLVNEQFF. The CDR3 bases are TGCGCCAGCAGCACGGCACCCGGGGACAGTTTAGTTAATGAGCAGTTCTTC. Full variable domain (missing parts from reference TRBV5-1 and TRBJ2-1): KAGVTQTPRYLIKTRGQQVTLSCSPISGHRSVSWYQQTPGQGLQFLFEYFSETQRNKGNFPGRFSGRQFSNSRSEMNVSTLELGDSALYLCASSTAPGDSLVNEQFFGPGTRLTVL.

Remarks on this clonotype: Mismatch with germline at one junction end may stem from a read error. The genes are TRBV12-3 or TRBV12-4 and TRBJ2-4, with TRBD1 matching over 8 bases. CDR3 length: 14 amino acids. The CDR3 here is CASSFWDRPNIQYF. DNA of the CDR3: TGCGCCAGCAGTTTTTGGGACAGGCCAAACATTCAGTACTTC.

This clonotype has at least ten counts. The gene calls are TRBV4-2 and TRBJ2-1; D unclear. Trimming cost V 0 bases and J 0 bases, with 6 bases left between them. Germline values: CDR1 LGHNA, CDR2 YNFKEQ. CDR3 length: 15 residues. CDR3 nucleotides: TGTGCCAGCAGCCAAGAACGGGCCTCCTACAATGAGCAGTTCTTC. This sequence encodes CASSQERASYNEQFF.

The CDR3 DNA reads TGCAGCGTTGGGTCCAGCTCTAATCAGCCCCAGCATTTT. Residues: CSVGSSSNQPQHF. J is TRBJ1-5 and V is TRBV29-1; no firm D call. Trimming cost V 4 bases and J 4 bases, with 11 bases left between them. The CDR3 has 13 residues. Per germline, CDR1 SQVTM and CDR2 ANQGSEA.

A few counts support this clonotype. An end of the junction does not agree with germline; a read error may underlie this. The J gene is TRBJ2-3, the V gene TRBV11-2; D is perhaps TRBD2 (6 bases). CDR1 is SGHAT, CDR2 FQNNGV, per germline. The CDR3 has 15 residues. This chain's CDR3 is CASSRGGPSTDTQYF. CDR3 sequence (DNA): TGTGCTAGCAGCCGAGGAGGGCCCAGCACAGATACGCAGTATTTT.

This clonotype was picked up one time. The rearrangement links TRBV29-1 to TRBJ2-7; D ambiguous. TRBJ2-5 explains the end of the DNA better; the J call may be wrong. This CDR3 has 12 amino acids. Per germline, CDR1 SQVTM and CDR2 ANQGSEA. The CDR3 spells CSVDERPGTQYF. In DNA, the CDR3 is TGCAGCGTTGACGAGAGACCTGGGACCCAGTACTTC.

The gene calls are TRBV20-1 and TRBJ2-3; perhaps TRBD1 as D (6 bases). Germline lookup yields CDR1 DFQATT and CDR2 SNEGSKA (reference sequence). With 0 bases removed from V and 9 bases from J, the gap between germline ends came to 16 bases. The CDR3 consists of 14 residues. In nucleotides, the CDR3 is TGCAGTGCTAGAGATTTGGGACACCTAGGGACGCAGTATTTT. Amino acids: CSARDLGHLGTQYF.

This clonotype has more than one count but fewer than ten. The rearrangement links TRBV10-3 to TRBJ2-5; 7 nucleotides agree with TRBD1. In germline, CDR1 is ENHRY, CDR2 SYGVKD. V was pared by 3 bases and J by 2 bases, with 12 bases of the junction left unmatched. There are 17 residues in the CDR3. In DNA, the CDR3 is TGTGCCATCAGTGACCCCCCCAGGGGGACAGAACAAGAGACCCAGTACTTC. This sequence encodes CAISDPPRGTEQETQYF.

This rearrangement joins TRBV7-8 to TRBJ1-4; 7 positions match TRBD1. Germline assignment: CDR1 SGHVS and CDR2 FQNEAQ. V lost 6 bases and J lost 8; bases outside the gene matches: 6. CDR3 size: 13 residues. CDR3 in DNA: TGTGCCAGCAGGGAACAGGGGACCGAAAAACTGTTTTTT. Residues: CASREQGTEKLFF.

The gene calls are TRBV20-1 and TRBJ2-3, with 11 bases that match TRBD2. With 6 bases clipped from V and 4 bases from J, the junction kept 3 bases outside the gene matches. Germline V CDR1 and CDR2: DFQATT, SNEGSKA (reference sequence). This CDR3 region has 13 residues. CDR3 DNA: TGCAGTGCACGACTAGCGGGACCAGATACGCAGTATTTT. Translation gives CSARLAGPDTQYF.

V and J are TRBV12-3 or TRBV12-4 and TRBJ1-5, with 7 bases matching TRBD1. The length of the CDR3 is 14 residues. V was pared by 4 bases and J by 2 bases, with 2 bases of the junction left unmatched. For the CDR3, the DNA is TGTGCCAGCAGTTCCCAGGGGGGCAATCAGCCCCAGCATTTT. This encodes CASSSQGGNQPQHF.

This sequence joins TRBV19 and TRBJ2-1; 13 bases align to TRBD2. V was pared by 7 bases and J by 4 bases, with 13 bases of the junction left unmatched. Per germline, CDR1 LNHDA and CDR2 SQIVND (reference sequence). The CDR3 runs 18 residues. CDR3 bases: TGTGCCAGTACCCTAGCGGAACTAGCGGGAGGGGCGTACAATGAGCAGTTCTTC. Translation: CASTLAELAGGAYNEQFF.

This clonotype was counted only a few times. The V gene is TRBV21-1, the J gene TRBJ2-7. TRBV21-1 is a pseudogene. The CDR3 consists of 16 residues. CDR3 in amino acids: CASSKGELADSYEQYF. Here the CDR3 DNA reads TGTGCCAGCAGCAAAGGGGAACTGGCGGACTCCTACGAGCAGTACTTC.

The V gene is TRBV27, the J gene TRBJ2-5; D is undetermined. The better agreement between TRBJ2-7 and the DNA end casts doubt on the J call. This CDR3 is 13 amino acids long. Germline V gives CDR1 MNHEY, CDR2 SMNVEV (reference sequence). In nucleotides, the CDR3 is TGTGCCAGCTCGGACCTTCTTTTTGACGAGCAGTACTTC. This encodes CASSDLLFDEQYF.

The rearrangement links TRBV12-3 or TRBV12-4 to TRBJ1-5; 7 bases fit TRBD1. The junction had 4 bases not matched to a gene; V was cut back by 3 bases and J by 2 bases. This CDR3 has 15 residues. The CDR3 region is CASSFEGTGNQPQHF. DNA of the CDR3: TGTGCCAGCAGTTTCGAGGGGACAGGCAATCAGCCCCAGCATTTT.

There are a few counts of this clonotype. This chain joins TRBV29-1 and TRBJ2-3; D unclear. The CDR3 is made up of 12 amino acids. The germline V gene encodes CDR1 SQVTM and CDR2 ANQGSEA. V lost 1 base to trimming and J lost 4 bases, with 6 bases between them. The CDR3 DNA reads TGCAGCGTTGAAGGAAGTTCAGATACGCAGTATTTT. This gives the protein CSVEGSSDTQYF.

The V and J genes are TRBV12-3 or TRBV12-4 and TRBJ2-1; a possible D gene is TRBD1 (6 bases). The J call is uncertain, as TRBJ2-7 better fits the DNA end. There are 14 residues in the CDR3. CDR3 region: CASSPQGSLREQYF. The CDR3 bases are TGTGCCAGCAGTCCACAGGGTTCCTTGCGCGAGCAGTACTTC.

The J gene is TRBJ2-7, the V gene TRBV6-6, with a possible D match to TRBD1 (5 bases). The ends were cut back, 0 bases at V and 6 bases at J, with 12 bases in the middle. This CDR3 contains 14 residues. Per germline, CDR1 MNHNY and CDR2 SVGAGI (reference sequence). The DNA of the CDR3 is TGTGCCAGCAGTTACTCGAATAAGGGGTCCGAGCAGTACTTC. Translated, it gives CASSYSNKGSEQYF.

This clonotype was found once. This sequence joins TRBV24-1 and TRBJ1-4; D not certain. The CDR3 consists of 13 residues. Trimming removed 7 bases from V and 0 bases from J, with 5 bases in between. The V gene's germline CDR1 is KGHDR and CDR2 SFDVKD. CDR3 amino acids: CATRGATNEKLFF. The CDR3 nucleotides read TGTGCCACCAGGGGAGCAACTAATGAAAAACTGTTTTTT.

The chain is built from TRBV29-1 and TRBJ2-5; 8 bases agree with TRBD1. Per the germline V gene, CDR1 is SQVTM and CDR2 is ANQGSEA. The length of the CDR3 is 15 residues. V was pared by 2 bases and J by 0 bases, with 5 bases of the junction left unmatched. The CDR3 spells CSVEPGQAYQETQYF. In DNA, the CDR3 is TGCAGCGTTGAACCGGGACAGGCGTACCAAGAGACCCAGTACTTC. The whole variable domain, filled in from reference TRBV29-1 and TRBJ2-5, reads SAVISQKPSRDICQRGTSLTIQCQVDSQVTMMFWYRQQPGQSLTLIATANQGSEATYESGFVIDKFPISRPNLTFSTLTVSNMSPEDSSIYLCSVEPGQAYQETQYFGPGTRLLVL.

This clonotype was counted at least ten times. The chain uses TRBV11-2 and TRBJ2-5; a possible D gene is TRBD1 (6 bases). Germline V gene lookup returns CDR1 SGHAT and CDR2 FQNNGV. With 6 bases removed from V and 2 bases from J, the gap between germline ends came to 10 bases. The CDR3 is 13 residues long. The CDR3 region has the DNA TGTGCCAGCAGTTTCGGACAGCAAGAGACCCAGTACTTC. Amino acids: CASSFGQQETQYF. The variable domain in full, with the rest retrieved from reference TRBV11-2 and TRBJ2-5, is EAGVAQSPRYKIIEKRQSVAFWCNPISGHATLYWYQQILGQGPKLLIQFQNNGVVDDSQLPKDRFSAERLKGVDSTLKIQPAKLEDSAVYLCASSFGQQETQYFGPGTRLLVL.

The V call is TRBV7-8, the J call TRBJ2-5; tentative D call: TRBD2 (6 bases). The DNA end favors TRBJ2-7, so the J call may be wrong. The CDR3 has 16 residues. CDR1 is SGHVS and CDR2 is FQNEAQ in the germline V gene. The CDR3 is CASSLSRVGLSYEQYF. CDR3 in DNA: TGTGCCAGCAGCTTATCCCGGGTGGGACTCTCCTACGAGCAGTACTTC.

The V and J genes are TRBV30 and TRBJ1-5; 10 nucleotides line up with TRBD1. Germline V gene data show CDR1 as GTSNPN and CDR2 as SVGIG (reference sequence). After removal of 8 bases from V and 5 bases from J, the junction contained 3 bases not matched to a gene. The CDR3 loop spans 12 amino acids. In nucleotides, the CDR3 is TGTGCCGCAGGACAGGGGGATCAGCCCCAGCATTTT. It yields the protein CAAGQGDQPQHF.